In this sample, the clone carrying this T cell receptor beta chain turned up a few times. The antigen remains undetermined. Construction of the TCR beta libraries employed iRepertoire HTBI primers in conjunction with Arm-PCR of CDR3 regions. TCRdb re-called the multiplex PCR reads with MiXCR, one entry per CDR3 protein. The sample yields about 350,000 distinct CDR3 sequences, under 20% seen once. The time point is: newly diagnosed GD, antithyroid drugs for less than 3 months. Construction of the TCR library relied on RNA isolated from PBMCs. The entry originates in a study of regulatory T cells in long-lasting Graves disease. There are 13 residues in the CDR3. The V gene lost 5 bases and the J gene lost 0 bases, with 8 bases spanning the gap. Germline V gene data show CDR1 as DFQATT and CDR2 as SNEGSKA (reference sequence). Study results and caveats: Favoring TRBV28, TRBJ1-2 and TRBJ2-5 was a feature seen in persistent disease. Few sampled subjects may have lowered accuracy.

These data also formed part of another study, on T cells in Graves' hyperthyroidism and ophthalmopathy. From that study: The HTBI set primed first-round TCR CDR3 RT-PCR. It was a median around 6 months before onset that the model predicted ophthalmopathy.

The chain links TRBV20-1 to TRBJ1-3, with unresolved D. This sequence originates from a woman aged 18 to 35 with Graves disease. The sample here was peripheral blood mononuclear cells (PBMCs), taken at new diagnosis, from a patient treated with antithyroid drugs. The CDR3 DNA sequence: TGCAGTGCTCGACACAACTCTGGAAACACCATATATTTT. It specifies CSARHNSGNTIYF.